This TCR beta chain appears in the sequencing data of a study of blood T cell repertoires in COVID-19. Across the whole study: Whether acute or convalescent, the COVID-19 samples came from the United States, Italy and Spain.

Categorization into cohorts depended on clinical history that participants reported. Among Cohort 3 donors, those recovered had two negative PCRs, clearance, or symptom resolution. Original data processing: Reference gene primers were amplified, and this amplification served to estimate nucleated cell counts. Measured with immunoSEQ multiplex PCR; TCRdb has only the in-frame clones, and not every one. V and J calls and clone size come straight from that table; D and trimming were deduced from the DNA. The table lists approximately 200,000 clones, about 85% of them singletons. The sequenced sample consisted of PBMCs or T cells enriched from blood (not recorded which). This sequence originates from a man between 35 and 55 years old who had recovered from COVID-19.

CDR3 DNA: TGCGCCAGCAGCCCGGACTTATCCTACGAGCAGTACTTC. Translated: CASSPDLSYEQYF. The genes are TRBV5-1 and TRBJ2-7, with D possibly being TRBD2 (5 bases). CDR1 is SGHRS and CDR2 is YFSETQ in the germline V gene. This CDR3 region has 13 residues. V lost 4 bases and J 1 base, leaving 9 bases between the germline ends.